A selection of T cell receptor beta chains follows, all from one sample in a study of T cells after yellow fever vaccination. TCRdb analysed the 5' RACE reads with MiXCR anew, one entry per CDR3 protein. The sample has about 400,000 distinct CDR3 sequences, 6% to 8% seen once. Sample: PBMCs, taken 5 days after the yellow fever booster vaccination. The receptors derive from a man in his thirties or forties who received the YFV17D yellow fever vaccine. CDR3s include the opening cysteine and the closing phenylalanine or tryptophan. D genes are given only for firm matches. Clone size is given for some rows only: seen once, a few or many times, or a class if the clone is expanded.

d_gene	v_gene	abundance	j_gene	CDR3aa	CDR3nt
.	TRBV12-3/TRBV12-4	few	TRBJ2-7	CASSAPGLGSSYEQYF	TGTGCCAGCAGTGCCCCCGGACTCGGGAGCTCCTACGAGCAGTACTTC
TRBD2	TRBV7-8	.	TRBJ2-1	CASSLVWSGTTIYNEQFF	TGTGCCAGCAGCTTAGTCTGGAGCGGGACGACTATCTACAATGAGCAGTTCTTC
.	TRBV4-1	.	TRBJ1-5	CASSQGLPLSNQPQHF	TGCGCCAGCAGCCAGGGACTCCCTCTGAGCAATCAGCCCCAGCATTTT
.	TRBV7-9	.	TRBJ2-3	CASSFPGNTQYF	TGTGCCAGCAGCTTTCCAGGAAATACGCAGTATTTT
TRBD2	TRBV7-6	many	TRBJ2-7	CASSRGRADEQYF	TGTGCCAGCAGTCGGGGGAGGGCCGACGAGCAGTACTTC
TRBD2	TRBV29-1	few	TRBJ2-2	CSVVTSQTSGELFF	TGCAGCGTGGTGACTAGCCAGACCTCCGGGGAGCTGTTTTTT
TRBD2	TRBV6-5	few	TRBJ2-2	CASSYPPHSGRAPAGELFF	TGTGCCAGCAGTTACCCCCCCCATAGCGGGAGGGCTCCCGCCGGGGAGCTGTTTTTT
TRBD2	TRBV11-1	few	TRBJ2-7	CASSPSRLAGDLTKPKNEQYF	TGTGCCAGCAGCCCTAGCAGGCTAGCGGGAGACCTAACCAAACCGAAGAACGAGCAGTACTTC
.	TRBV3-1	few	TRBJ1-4	CASSRLGEKLFF	TGTGCCAGCAGCCGGCTGGGTGAAAAACTGTTTTTT
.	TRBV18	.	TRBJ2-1	CASSIPGTSAYNEQFF	TGTGCCAGCTCAATACCGGGTACCTCCGCCTACAATGAGCAGTTCTTC
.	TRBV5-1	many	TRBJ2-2	CASSLREEGELFF	TGCGCCAGCAGCCTCAGAGAGGAGGGGGAGCTGTTTTTT
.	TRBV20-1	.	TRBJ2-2	CSANSQPYTGELFF	TGCAGTGCCAACAGCCAGCCTTACACCGGGGAGCTGTTTTTT
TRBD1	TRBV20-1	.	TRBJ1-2	CSARVSGTGDGYTF	TGCAGTGCTAGAGTCTCCGGGACAGGGGATGGCTACACCTTC
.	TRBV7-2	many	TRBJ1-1	CASSLDGGSTEAFF	TGTGCCAGCAGCTTAGATGGGGGATCGACTGAAGCTTTCTTT
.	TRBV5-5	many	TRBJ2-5	CASRMFGGRQTQYF	TGTGCCAGCAGAATGTTTGGTGGGCGACAGACCCAGTACTTC
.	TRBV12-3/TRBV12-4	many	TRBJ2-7	CASSQNYEQYF	TGTGCCAGCAGTCAAAACTACGAGCAGTACTTC
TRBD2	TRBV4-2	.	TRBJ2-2	CASSHGTSGGSGELFF	TGTGCCAGCAGCCATGGGACTAGCGGAGGGTCCGGGGAGCTGTTTTTT
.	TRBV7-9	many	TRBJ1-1	CASSFTGTEAFF	TGTGCCAGCAGCTTTACAGGGACTGAAGCTTTCTTT
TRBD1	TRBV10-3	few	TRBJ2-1	CAIRDSNEQFF	TGTGCCATCCGGGACAGCAATGAGCAGTTCTTC
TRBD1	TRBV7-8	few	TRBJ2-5	CASSLKGQGVGTQYF	TGTGCCAGCAGCTTAAAGGGACAGGGTGTAGGGACCCAGTACTTC
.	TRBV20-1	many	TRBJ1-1	CSASRGGTEAFF	TGCAGTGCTAGTAGAGGGGGCACTGAAGCTTTCTTT
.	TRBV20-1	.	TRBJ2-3	CSVFKAALGSSTDTQYF	TGCAGTGTCTTTAAAGCAGCCCTGGGGTCTAGCACAGATACGCAGTATTTT